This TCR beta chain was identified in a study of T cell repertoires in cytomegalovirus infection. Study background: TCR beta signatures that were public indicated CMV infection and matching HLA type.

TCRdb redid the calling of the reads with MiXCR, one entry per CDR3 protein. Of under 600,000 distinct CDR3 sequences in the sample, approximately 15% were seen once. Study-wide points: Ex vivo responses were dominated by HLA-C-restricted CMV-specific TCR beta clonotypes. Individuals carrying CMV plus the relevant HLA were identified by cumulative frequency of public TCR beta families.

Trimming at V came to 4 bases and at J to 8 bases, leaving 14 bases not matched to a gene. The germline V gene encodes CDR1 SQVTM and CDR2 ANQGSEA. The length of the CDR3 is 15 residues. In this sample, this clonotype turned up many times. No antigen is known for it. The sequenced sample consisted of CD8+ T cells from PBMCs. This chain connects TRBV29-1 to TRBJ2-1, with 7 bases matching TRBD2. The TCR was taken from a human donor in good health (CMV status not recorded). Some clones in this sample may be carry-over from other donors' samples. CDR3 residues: CSVVGDFKGRDEQFF. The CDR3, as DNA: TGCAGCGTTGTAGGTGATTTTAAGGGGAGGGATGAGCAGTTCTTC.